This T cell receptor beta chain was found in a study of blood T cell repertoires in COVID-19. The wider study: Samples taken during acute and convalescent COVID-19 were collected in the United States, Italy and Spain.

Germline V gene data show CDR1 as WNHNN and CDR2 as SYGVQD (reference sequence). The V end was cut by 0 bases, the J end by 8 bases, with 14 bases between. The CDR3 sequence is 15 residues long. One Seattle source followed patients from active infection through their disease course. In the authors' workflow: Amplified reference gene primers provided the basis for estimating nucleated cell counts. Using immunoSEQ multiplex PCR, the repertoire was profiled, and TCRdb retains in-frame clones only, with some absent. D and trimming come from the DNA, and the V and J calls and clone size come from that table. The table has roughly 570,000 clones, roughly 89% seen once.

The sequencing sample was made of peripheral blood. This TCR came from a woman in her fifties or sixties with COVID-19, enrolled during active disease. This sequence joins TRBV10-1 and TRBJ2-1; D may be TRBD2 (5 bases). CDR3 DNA: TGCGCCAGCAGTGAGTCGGGGAGTTCTGGAGATGAGCAGTTCTTC. Residues: CASSESGSSGDEQFF.